One and the same sample provided the 5 T cell receptor beta chains below, sequenced in a study of blood T cell repertoires in COVID-19. Data came from immunoSEQ multiplex PCR; TCRdb stores just in-frame clones and leaves some out. The sample includes 90,000 or so clones, approximately 85% seen only once; the top ten take roughly 25%. The sequencing input was peripheral blood. These receptors originate from a human donor in a cohort sampled during active COVID-19.

The chain joins TRBV11-3 to TRBJ2-3, with 10 nucleotides matching TRBD2. CDR3 size: 16 residues. The ends lost 5 bases at V and 2 bases at J; junction bases unmatched: 7. Germline lookup yields CDR1 SGHNT and CDR2 YENEEA. The CDR3 nucleotides are TGTGCCAGCAGCACTCGGACTAGCGGCTACACAGATACGCAGTATTTT. Residues: CASSTRTSGYTDTQYF.

J is TRBJ2-1 and V is TRBV11-2; 8 bases are shared with TRBD2. V lost 0 bases and J lost 8; bases outside the gene matches: 6. The CDR3 consists of 15 residues. Germline loops: CDR1 SGHAT, CDR2 FQNNGV. The CDR3 DNA is TGTGCCAGCAGCTTAGAAGCGGGAGTTAGCTATGAGCAGTTCTTC. The encoded protein is CASSLEAGVSYEQFF.

The J gene is TRBJ2-7, the V gene TRBV7-2; 8 nucleotides match TRBD2. The CDR3 has 15 amino acids. Germline lookup yields CDR1 SGHTA and CDR2 FQGNSA. V shed 5 bases and J 0 bases; nucleotides not matched to a gene: 6. CDR3 bases: TGTGCCAGCAGCATCACTAGCGGTGCCTCCTACGAGCAGTACTTC. This encodes CASSITSGASYEQYF.

CDR3 protein: CASSWGLAGFQETQYF. Written as DNA, the CDR3 is TGTGCCAGCAGTTGGGGACTAGCGGGGTTCCAAGAGACCCAGTACTTC. This chain uses TRBV6-2 or TRBV6-3 with TRBJ2-5; the match to TRBD2 covers 13 bases. The germline V gene encodes CDR1 MNHEY and CDR2 SVGEGT. With 4 bases clipped from V and 1 base from J, the junction kept 3 bases outside the gene matches. The CDR3 sequence is 16 residues long.

This chain connects TRBV5-1 to TRBJ2-7; 9 positions match TRBD2. V was clipped by 0 bases and J by 3 bases; unmatched bases: 4. The CDR3 length is 15 residues. Germline lookup yields CDR1 SGHRS and CDR2 YFSETQ. The CDR3 is CASSLGVAGVYEQYF. The DNA of the CDR3 is TGCGCCAGCAGCTTGGGGGTAGCGGGAGTCTACGAGCAGTACTTC.